One and the same sample provided the 26 T cell receptor beta chains below, sequenced in a study of technical replicates of blood from several donors. Data came from immunoSEQ multiplex PCR; TCRdb stores just in-frame clones and leaves some out. This sample has tens of thousands of clones, with 70% to 90% found just once. The sample was PBMCs. These receptors came from a human donor in good health. Some clones in this sample may be carry-over from other donors' samples.

The J gene is TRBJ1-3, the V gene TRBV7-6; D possibly corresponds to TRBD1 (6 bases). The germline CDR1 and CDR2 sequences are SGHVS and FNYEAQ. This CDR3 is 16 amino acids long. Trimming removed 5 bases from V and 2 bases from J, with 16 bases in between. The CDR3 sequence: CASSPPRGATGNTIYF. The CDR3 DNA reads TGTGCCAGCAGCCCACCGCGGGGGGCAACTGGAAACACCATATATTTT.

The chain carries TRBV4-1 and TRBJ1-1; TRBD1 agrees at 9 bases. The CDR3 is 15 residues long. After removal of 3 bases from V and 5 bases from J, the junction contained 7 bases not matched to a gene. CDR1 and CDR2 (germline): MGHRA, YSYEKL. DNA of the CDR3: TGCGCCAGCAGCCAGGGACAGGGATTCAAAACTGAAGCTTTCTTT. It yields the protein CASSQGQGFKTEAFF.

The gene calls are TRBV5-1 and TRBJ2-3; tentatively, D is TRBD2 (6 bases). This CDR3 contains 15 residues. CDR1 and CDR2 (germline): SGHRS, YFSETQ. V lost 4 bases and J lost 2, with 14 bases in between. The CDR3 coding sequence is TGCGCCAGCAGCCCGGGACTCCTGGACACAGATACGCAGTATTTT. Translated: CASSPGLLDTDTQYF.

The chain combines TRBV29-1 with TRBJ1-1; the match to TRBD1 covers 7 bases. Per germline, CDR1 SQVTM and CDR2 ANQGSEA. Germline trimming cut 5 bases from V and 0 bases from J; bases unmatched to any gene: 6. The CDR3 totals 14 residues. CDR3 nucleotide sequence: TGCAGCGTTCGGGCAGGGGGAGTGAACACTGAAGCTTTCTTT. This gives the protein CSVRAGGVNTEAFF.

The genes are TRBV18 and TRBJ2-2; 7 nucleotides line up with TRBD1. V shed 6 bases and J 0 bases; nucleotides not matched to a gene: 4. Germline-derived CDR1 and CDR2 are KGHSH and LQKENI. The CDR3 is 15 amino acids. The CDR3 bases are TGTGCCAGCTCCCGACAGGGCTCGAACACCGGGGAGCTGTTTTTT. Protein sequence: CASSRQGSNTGELFF.

The chain employs TRBV6-6 and TRBJ2-2; a weak D match, TRBD1 (6 bases). The V gene lost 0 bases and the J gene lost 6 bases, with 14 bases spanning the gap. CDR1 and CDR2 from the germline V gene are MNHNY and SVGAGI (reference sequence). This CDR3 is built from 16 residues. Here the CDR3 reads CASSYSRGNKAGELFF. CDR3 sequence (DNA): TGTGCCAGCAGTTACTCGAGGGGGAATAAGGCCGGGGAGCTGTTTTTT.

The chain employs TRBV4-3 and TRBJ1-4, with TRBD1 identical over 7 bases. This CDR3 has 15 amino acids. J was trimmed by 8 bases and V by 3 bases; bases with no gene match: 9. Looked up from germline, CDR1 is LGHNA and CDR2 is YSLEER. CDR3 coding DNA: TGCGCCAGCAGCCAGGAGGGACAGACGCGGGAAAAACTGTTTTTT. It is translated as CASSQEGQTREKLFF.

This chain connects TRBV19 to TRBJ1-4; D possibly corresponds to TRBD1 (5 bases). The CDR3 runs to 14 residues. V was shortened by 2 bases and J by 5 bases, with 9 bases between the two germline ends. Germline V lookup: CDR1 LNHDA, CDR2 SQIVND (reference sequence). CDR3 bases: TGTGCCAGTAGTATACAGGGTAGAAATGAAAAACTGTTTTTT. It specifies CASSIQGRNEKLFF. The complete variable domain, with remaining parts taken from reference TRBV19 and TRBJ1-4, reads DGGITQSPKYLFRKEGQNVTLSCEQNLNHDAMYWYRQDPGQGLRLIYYSQIVNDFQKGDIAEGYSVSREKKESFPLTVTSAQKNPTAFYLCASSIQGRNEKLFFGSGTQLSVL.

This clone was observed a handful of times. The chain couples TRBV29-1 to TRBJ1-1; D gene unclear. CDR3 length equals 13 residues. Germline assignment: CDR1 SQVTM and CDR2 ANQGSEA. Trimming took off 7 bases at V and 1 base at J, with 13 bases between the two ends. The DNA of the CDR3 is TGCAGCGCCTCTTGGCGGGGGAACACTGAAGCTTTCTTT. Amino acid sequence: CSASWRGNTEAFF. Combining the CDR3 with reference TRBV29-1 and TRBJ1-1 gives the whole variable domain SAVISQKPSRDICQRGTSLTIQCQVDSQVTMMFWYRQQPGQSLTLIATANQGSEATYESGFVIDKFPISRPNLTFSTLTVSNMSPEDSSIYLCSASWRGNTEAFFGQGTRLTVV.

This chain uses TRBV7-2 with TRBJ2-1; 9 positions match TRBD1. Trimming at V came to 5 bases and at J to 9 bases, leaving 8 bases not matched to a gene. The CDR3 spans 14 residues. CDR1 and CDR2 from the germline V gene are SGHTA and FQGNSA. The chain's CDR3 is CASSPRRTGVEQFF. The CDR3 DNA reads TGTGCCAGCAGCCCGAGGAGGACAGGGGTTGAGCAGTTCTTC.

V is TRBV2 and J is TRBJ2-7; 7 nucleotides match TRBD2. After removal of 9 bases from V and 1 base from J, the junction contained 12 bases not matched to a gene. From germline, CDR1 is SNHLY and CDR2 FYNNEI. There are 15 residues in the CDR3. The CDR3 DNA follows: TGTGCCAGTAAGCCTGGGACTACAAATTCCTACGAGCAGTACTTC. Protein product: CASKPGTTNSYEQYF.

The genes are TRBV4-2 and TRBJ1-1, with D unclear. The CDR3 has 15 residues. CDR1 and CDR2 (germline): LGHNA, YNFKEQ. Between the trimmed V and J ends, which lost 4 bases and 1 base, there was a span of 13 bases. The CDR3 DNA follows: TGTGCCAGCAGCCGAGAGGGCACGAAGAACACTGAAGCTTTCTTT. Its translation is CASSREGTKNTEAFF.

The chain employs TRBV30 and TRBJ2-1, with TRBD2 as a possible D gene (6 bases). There are 13 residues in the CDR3. V lost 1 base and J lost 4, with 8 bases in between. Germline V lookup: CDR1 GTSNPN, CDR2 SVGIG (reference sequence). This chain's CDR3 is CAWSEAGYNEQFF. The CDR3 region has the DNA TGTGCCTGGAGTGAGGCGGGATACAATGAGCAGTTCTTC.

The rearrangement uses TRBV4-3 and TRBJ1-5; D gene unclear. Germline V gene data show CDR1 as LGHNA and CDR2 as YSLEER. Trimming left V 0 bases short and J 4 bases short, with 4 bases between. CDR3 size: 13 residues. The CDR3 protein is CASSQDRNQPQHF. CDR3 sequence (DNA): TGCGCCAGCAGCCAAGATCGGAATCAGCCCCAGCATTTT.

The CDR3, as DNA: TGTGCCAGCAGCTCGGGACTAGCGGTCTACGAGCAGTACTTC. It codes for CASSSGLAVYEQYF. J is TRBJ2-7 and V is TRBV7-6; 11 positions match TRBD2. CDR3 length: 14 amino acids. The V gene end was trimmed by 4 bases and the J gene end by 3 bases; junction bases not matched to a gene: 2. Germline V gene data show CDR1 as SGHVS and CDR2 as FNYEAQ.

V and J are TRBV11-3 and TRBJ2-5; the match to TRBD1 covers 10 bases. The ends lost 5 bases at V and 3 bases at J; junction bases unmatched: 12. The CDR3 is made up of 17 amino acids. Germline CDR1 and CDR2: SGHNT and YENEEA. The CDR3 reads CASSRSPGTGVKETQYF. CDR3 bases: TGTGCCAGCAGCCGTTCGCCTGGGACAGGGGTAAAAGAGACCCAGTACTTC.

The chain employs TRBV4-2 and TRBJ2-3; D might be TRBD1 (6 bases). The V and J ends lost 2 bases and 2 bases respectively, with 8 bases between them. Germline CDR1 is LGHNA and CDR2 is YNFKEQ. This CDR3 has 14 amino acids. The CDR3 DNA sequence: TGTGCCAGCAGCCAAACAGGGAACACAGATACGCAGTATTTT. Encoded protein: CASSQTGNTDTQYF.

The CDR3 nucleotides are TGTGCCAGCAGTTTAGCACAAAATAATTCACCCCTCCACTTT. Translating gives CASSLAQNNSPLHF. The chain recombines TRBV27 with TRBJ1-6, with unresolved D. The germline V gene encodes CDR1 MNHEY and CDR2 SMNVEV (reference sequence). There are 14 residues in the CDR3. Trimming shortened V by 2 bases and J by 5 bases, and 7 bases separated the two germline ends.

The chain couples TRBV19 to TRBJ2-3; possibly TRBD1 for D (6 bases). Germline assignment: CDR1 LNHDA and CDR2 SQIVND (reference sequence). This CDR3 is built from 14 residues. V was pared by 4 bases and J by 0 bases, with 8 bases between. The CDR3 spells CASSTTGSTDTQYF. The CDR3 coding sequence is TGTGCCAGTAGTACAACAGGGAGCACAGATACGCAGTATTTT. Complete variable domain (other parts from reference TRBV19 and TRBJ2-3): DGGITQSPKYLFRKEGQNVTLSCEQNLNHDAMYWYRQDPGQGLRLIYYSQIVNDFQKGDIAEGYSVSREKKESFPLTVTSAQKNPTAFYLCASSTTGSTDTQYFGPGTRLTVL.

V and J are TRBV18 and TRBJ2-2; possibly TRBD2 for D (5 bases). The CDR3 loop spans 13 amino acids. Germline-derived CDR1 and CDR2 are KGHSH and LQKENI. The V end was cut by 4 bases, the J end by 5 bases, with 8 bases between. CDR3 sequence: CASSLLVTGELFF. For the CDR3, the DNA is TGTGCCAGCTCACTACTAGTAACCGGGGAGCTGTTTTTT.

The rearrangement links TRBV9 to TRBJ2-1; TRBD1 might be the D (5 bases). Per germline, CDR1 SGDLS and CDR2 YYNGEE. CDR3 size: 16 residues. V was cut by 3 bases and J by 10 bases, with 23 bases left in between. The CDR3 nucleotides read TGTGCCAGCAGCGCCGGAACCCTGGCAGGGTCTAAGGAGCAGTTCTTC. Protein sequence: CASSAGTLAGSKEQFF.

This chain uses TRBV7-9 with TRBJ2-7; the match to TRBD1 covers 8 bases. Germline lookup yields CDR1 SEHNR and CDR2 FQNEAQ (reference sequence). The CDR3 has 16 amino acids. The V gene end was trimmed by 0 bases and the J gene end by 6 bases; junction bases not matched to a gene: 10. CDR3 in DNA: TGTGCCAGCAGCTTAGCGCGTGCGACAGGGGTTACCGAGCAGTACTTC. Translating gives CASSLARATGVTEQYF.

The V and J genes are TRBV5-5 and TRBJ1-4; no definite D call. The CDR3 extends over 14 amino acids. Germline CDR1 reads SGHKS; CDR2 reads YYEKEE (reference sequence). V lost 4 bases, J lost 4 bases, and 11 bases lay in between. Written as DNA, the CDR3 is TGTGCCAGCAGCCTTGGGCCTCTTAATGAAAAACTGTTTTTT. It codes for CASSLGPLNEKLFF.

J is TRBJ1-4 and V is TRBV6-1; the match to TRBD1 covers 10 bases. Germline CDR1 is MNHNS and CDR2 is SASEGT. The CDR3 has 14 amino acids. The ends lost 4 bases at V and 7 bases at J; junction bases unmatched: 3. CDR3: CASSGDRGLEKLFF. The CDR3 DNA reads TGTGCCAGCAGTGGGGACAGGGGCCTTGAAAAACTGTTTTTT.

This clone was observed a single time. CDR3 in DNA: TGTGCCAGCAGCCTCTTAGGGGGGACAGACCGAAGCAGCTCTGGAAACACCATATATTTT. Its protein product is CASSLLGGTDRSSSGNTIYF. The chain uses TRBV14 and TRBJ1-3, with 7 bases identical to TRBD1. The CDR3 is made up of 20 amino acids. Trimming cost V 4 bases and J 0 bases; bases outside gene matches: 18. The germline CDR1 and CDR2 sequences are SGHDN and FVKESK.

The chain uses TRBV14 and TRBJ1-2; TRBD1 agrees at 7 bases. This CDR3 comprises 13 residues. V lost 1 base to trimming and J lost 7 bases; unmatched junction nucleotides: 3. CDR1 SGHDN and CDR2 FVKESK come from the germline V gene. The CDR3 protein is CASSQGQGPGYTF. The CDR3 DNA reads TGTGCCAGCAGCCAAGGACAGGGCCCTGGCTACACCTTC.